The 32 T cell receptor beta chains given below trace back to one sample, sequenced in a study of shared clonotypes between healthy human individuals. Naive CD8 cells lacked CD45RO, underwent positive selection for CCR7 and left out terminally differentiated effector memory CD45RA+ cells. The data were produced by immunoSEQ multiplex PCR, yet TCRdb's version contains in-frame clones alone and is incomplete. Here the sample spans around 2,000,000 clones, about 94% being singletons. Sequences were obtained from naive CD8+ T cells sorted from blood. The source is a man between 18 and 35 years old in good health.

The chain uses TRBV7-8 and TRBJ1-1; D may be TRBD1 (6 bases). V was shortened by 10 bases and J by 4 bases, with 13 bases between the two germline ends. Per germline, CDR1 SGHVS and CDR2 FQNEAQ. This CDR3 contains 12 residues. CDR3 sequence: CATISQGTEAFF. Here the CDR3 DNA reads TGTGCCACAATATCACAGGGCACTGAAGCTTTCTTT.

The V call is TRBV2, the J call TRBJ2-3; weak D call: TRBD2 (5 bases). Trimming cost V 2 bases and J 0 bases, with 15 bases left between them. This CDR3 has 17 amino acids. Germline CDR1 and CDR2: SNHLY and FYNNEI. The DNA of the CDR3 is TGTGCCAGCAGTGAATCCGTCAGCGGCTCTAGCACAGATACGCAGTATTTT. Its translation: CASSESVSGSSTDTQYF.

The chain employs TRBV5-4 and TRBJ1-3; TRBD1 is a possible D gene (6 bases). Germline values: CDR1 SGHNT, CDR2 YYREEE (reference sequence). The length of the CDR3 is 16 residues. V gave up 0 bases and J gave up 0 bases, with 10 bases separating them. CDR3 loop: CASSLAGTSSGNTIYF. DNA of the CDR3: TGTGCCAGCAGCTTGGCCGGGACAAGCTCTGGAAACACCATATATTTT.

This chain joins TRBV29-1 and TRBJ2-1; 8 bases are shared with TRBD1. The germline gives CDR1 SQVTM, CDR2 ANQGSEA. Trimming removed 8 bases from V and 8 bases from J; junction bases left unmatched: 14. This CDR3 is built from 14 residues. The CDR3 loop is CSWSSGQGLDEQFF. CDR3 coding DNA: TGCAGCTGGAGTTCCGGACAGGGCCTTGATGAGCAGTTCTTC.

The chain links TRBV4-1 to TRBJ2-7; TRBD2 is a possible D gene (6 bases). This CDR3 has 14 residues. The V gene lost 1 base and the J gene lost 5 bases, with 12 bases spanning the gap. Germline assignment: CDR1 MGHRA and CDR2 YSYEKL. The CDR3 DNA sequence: TGCGCCAGCAGCCAAGTGCGGGGTACCAACGAGCAGTACTTC. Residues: CASSQVRGTNEQYF.

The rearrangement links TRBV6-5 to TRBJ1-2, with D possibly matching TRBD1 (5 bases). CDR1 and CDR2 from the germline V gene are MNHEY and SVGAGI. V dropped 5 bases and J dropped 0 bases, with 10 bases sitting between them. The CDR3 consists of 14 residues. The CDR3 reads CASSPGGSNYGYTF. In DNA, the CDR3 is TGTGCCAGCAGTCCCGGGGGGTCTAACTATGGCTACACCTTC.

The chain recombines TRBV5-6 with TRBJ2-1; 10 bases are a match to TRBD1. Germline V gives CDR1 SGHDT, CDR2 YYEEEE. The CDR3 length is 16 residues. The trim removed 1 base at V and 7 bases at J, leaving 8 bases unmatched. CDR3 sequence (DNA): TGTGCCAGCAGCTTGACTGGACAGGGGGTAAGGAATGAGCAGTTCTTC. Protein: CASSLTGQGVRNEQFF.

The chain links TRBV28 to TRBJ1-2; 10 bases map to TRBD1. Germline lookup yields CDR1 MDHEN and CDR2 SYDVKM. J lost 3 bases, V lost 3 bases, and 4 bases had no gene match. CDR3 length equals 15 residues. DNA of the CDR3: TGTGCCAGCAGTTTCCCCGGACAGGGGGACTATGGCTACACCTTC. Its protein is CASSFPGQGDYGYTF.

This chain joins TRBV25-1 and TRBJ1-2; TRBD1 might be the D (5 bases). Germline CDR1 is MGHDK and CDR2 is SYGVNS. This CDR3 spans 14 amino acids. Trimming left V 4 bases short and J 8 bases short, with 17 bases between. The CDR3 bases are TGTGCCAGCAGTGCCACTGATGGAGGGGACGGCTACACCTTC. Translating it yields CASSATDGGDGYTF.

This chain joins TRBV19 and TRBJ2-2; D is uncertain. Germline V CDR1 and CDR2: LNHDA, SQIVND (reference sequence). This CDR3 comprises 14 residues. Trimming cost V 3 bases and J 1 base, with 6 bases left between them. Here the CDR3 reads CASSILLNTGELFF. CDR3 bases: TGTGCCAGTAGTATTCTACTGAACACCGGGGAGCTGTTTTTT.

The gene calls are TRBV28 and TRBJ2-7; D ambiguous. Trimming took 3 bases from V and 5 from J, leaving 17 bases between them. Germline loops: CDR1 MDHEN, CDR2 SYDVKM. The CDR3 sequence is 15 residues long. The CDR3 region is CASSFLSTNPNEQYF. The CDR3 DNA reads TGTGCCAGCAGTTTCCTGTCGACAAATCCGAACGAGCAGTACTTC.

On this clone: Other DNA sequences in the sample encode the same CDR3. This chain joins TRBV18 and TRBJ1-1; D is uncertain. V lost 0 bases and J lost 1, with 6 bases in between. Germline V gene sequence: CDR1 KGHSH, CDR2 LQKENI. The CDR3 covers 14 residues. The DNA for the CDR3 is TGTGCCAGCTCACCACCAGGTCCGAACACTGAAGCTTTCTTT. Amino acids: CASSPPGPNTEAFF.

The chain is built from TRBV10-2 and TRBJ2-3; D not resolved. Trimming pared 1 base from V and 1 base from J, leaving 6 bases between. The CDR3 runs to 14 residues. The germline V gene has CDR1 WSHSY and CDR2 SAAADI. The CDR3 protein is CASSEYRGTDTQYF. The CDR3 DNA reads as TGCGCCAGCAGTGAGTATCGGGGCACAGATACGCAGTATTTT.

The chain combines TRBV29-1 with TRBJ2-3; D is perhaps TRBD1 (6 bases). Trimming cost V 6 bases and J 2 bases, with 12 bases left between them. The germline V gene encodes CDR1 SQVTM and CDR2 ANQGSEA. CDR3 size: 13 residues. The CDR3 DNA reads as TGCAGCGTGAGGACAGCGAACACAGATACGCAGTATTTT. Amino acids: CSVRTANTDTQYF.

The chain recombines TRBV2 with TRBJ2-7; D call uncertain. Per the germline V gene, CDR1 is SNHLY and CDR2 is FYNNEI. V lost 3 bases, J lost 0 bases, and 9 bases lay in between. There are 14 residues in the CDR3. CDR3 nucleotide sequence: TGTGCCAGCAGTGACTGGGATAGCTCCTACGAGCAGTACTTC. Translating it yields CASSDWDSSYEQYF.

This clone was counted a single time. The CDR3 bases are TGTGCCAGCAGTTATTCTCCGACAGGGCTGGAGACCCAGTACTTC. Its protein product is CASSYSPTGLETQYF. This chain connects TRBV6-5 to TRBJ2-5; 7 positions match TRBD1. Trimming at V came to 3 bases and at J to 5 bases, leaving 9 bases not matched to a gene. The CDR3 runs to 15 residues. CDR1 is MNHEY, CDR2 SVGAGI, per germline.

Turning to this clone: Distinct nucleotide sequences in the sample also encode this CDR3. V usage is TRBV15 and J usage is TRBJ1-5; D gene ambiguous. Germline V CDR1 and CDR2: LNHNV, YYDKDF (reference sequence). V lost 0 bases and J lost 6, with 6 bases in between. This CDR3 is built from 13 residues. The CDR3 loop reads CATSRDRGQPQHF. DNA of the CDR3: TGTGCCACCAGCAGAGACCGCGGTCAGCCCCAGCATTTT.

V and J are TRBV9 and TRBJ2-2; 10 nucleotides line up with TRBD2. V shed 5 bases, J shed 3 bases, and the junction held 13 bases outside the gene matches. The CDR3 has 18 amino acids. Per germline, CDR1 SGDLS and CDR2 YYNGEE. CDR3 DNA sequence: TGTGCCAGCAGGAAGGCTATACCTAGCGGGGGCGACACCGGGGAGCTGTTTTTT. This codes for CASRKAIPSGGDTGELFF.

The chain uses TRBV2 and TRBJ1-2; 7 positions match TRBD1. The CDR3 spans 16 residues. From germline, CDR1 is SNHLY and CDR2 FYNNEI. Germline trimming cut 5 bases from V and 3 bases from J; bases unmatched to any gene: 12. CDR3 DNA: TGTGCCAGCAGTTTGACAGGGACCGAGGCGGACTATGGCTACACCTTC. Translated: CASSLTGTEADYGYTF. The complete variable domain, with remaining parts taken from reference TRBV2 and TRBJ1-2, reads EPEVTQTPSHQVTQMGQEVILRCVPISNHLYFYWYRQILGQKVEFLVSFYNNEISEKSEIFDDQFSVERPDGSNFTLKIRSTKLEDSAMYFCASSLTGTEADYGYTFGSGTRLTVV.

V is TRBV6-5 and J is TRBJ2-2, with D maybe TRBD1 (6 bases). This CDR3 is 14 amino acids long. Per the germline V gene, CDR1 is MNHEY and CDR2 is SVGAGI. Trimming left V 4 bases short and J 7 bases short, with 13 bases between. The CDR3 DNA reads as TGTGCCAGCAGTTCCTCAGGGGTCGGCGGGGAGCTGTTTTTT. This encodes CASSSSGVGGELFF.

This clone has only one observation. CDR3 DNA sequence: TGTGCCATCAGCTTCTCTAGGACCTTTGCCGATGAGCAGTTCTTC. Its translation: CAISFSRTFADEQFF. The chain employs TRBV10-3 and TRBJ2-1; D remains unclear. V dropped 6 bases and J dropped 8 bases, with 20 bases sitting between them. The CDR3 contains 15 residues. Per the germline V gene, CDR1 is ENHRY and CDR2 is SYGVKD.

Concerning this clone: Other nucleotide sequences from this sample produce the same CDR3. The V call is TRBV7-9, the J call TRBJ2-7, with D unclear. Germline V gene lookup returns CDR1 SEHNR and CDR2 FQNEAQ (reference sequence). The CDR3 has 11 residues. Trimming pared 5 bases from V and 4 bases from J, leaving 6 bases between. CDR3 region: CASSPGYEQYF. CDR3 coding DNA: TGTGCCAGCAGCCCAGGTTACGAGCAGTACTTC.

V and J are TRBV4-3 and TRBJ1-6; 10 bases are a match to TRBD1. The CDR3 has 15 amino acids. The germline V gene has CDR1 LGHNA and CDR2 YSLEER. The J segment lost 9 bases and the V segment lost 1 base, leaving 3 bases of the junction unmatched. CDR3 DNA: TGCGCCAGCAGCCAAGGACAGGGGGCTGGTTCACCCCTCCACTTT. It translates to CASSQGQGAGSPLHF.

For the CDR3, the DNA is TGCGCCAGCAGCCATATCCGGGTCCTACAGGGAGATACGCAGTATTTT. Translating it yields CASSHIRVLQGDTQYF. The chain has TRBV4-1 and TRBJ2-3, with D possibly TRBD1 on 6 matching bases. The CDR3 consists of 16 residues. Trimming removed 3 bases from V and 5 bases from J, with 18 bases in between. Germline values: CDR1 MGHRA, CDR2 YSYEKL.

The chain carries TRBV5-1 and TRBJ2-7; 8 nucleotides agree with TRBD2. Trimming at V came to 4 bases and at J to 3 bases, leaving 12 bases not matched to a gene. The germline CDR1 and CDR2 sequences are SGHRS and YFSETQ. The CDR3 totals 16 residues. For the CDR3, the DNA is TGCGCCAGCAGCGCCCCTGTGGCGGGGGGCGGCTACGAGCAGTACTTC. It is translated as CASSAPVAGGGYEQYF.

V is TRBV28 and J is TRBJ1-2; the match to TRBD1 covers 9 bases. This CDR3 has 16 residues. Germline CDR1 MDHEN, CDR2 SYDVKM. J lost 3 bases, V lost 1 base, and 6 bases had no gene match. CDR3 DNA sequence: TGTGCCAGCAGTTTATACACAGGGGGCGAGGACTATGGCTACACCTTC. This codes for CASSLYTGGEDYGYTF.

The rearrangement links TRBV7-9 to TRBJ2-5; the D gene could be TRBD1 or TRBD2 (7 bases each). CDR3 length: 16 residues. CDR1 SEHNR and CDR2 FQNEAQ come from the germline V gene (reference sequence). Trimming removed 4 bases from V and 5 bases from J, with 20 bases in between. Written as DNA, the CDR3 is TGTGCCAGCAGCTCCTCGACAGGGAGGGTGGGGGAGACCCAGTACTTC. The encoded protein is CASSSSTGRVGETQYF.

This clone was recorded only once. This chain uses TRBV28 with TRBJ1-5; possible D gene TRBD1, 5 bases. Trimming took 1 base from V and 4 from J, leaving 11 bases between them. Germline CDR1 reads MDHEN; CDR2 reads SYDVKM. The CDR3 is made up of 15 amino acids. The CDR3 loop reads CASSLSTDPNQPQHF. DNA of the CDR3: TGTGCCAGCAGTTTATCGACAGATCCGAATCAGCCCCAGCATTTT.

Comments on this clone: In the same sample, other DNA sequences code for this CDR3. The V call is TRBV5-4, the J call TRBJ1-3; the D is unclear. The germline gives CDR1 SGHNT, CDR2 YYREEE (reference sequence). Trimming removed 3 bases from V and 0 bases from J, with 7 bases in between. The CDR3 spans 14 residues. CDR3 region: CASSSGSSGNTIYF. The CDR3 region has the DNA TGTGCCAGCAGCTCGGGAAGCTCTGGAAACACCATATATTTT.

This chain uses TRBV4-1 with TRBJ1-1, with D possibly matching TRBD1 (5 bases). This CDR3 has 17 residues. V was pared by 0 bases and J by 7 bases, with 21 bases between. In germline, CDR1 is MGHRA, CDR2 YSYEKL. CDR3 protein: CASSQDVEEGRAYEAFF. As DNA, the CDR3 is TGCGCCAGCAGCCAAGATGTTGAGGAGGGCAGGGCCTATGAAGCTTTCTTT.

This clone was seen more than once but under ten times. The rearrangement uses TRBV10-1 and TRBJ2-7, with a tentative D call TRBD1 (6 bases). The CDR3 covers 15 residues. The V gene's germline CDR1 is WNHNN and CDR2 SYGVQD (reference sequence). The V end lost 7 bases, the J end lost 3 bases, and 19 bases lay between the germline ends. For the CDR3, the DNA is TGCGCCAGCACCTCTGGAAGGACAGCCTACTACGAGCAGTACTTC. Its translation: CASTSGRTAYYEQYF.

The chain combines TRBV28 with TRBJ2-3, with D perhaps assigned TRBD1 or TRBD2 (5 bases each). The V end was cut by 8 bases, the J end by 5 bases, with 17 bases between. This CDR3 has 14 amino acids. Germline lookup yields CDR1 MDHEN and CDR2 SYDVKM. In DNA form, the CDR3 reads TGTGCCAGCCAAGGGACGGTTATGGTAGATACGCAGTATTTT. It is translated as CASQGTVMVDTQYF.